This T cell receptor beta chain derives from a study of T cells expressing NK-cell markers. About the research overall: HCMV seropositivity marked most of the eight sequenced donors; one was seronegative.

TCRdb reanalyzed the 5' RACE reads and collapses them to one entry per CDR3 protein, without DNA. The sample yields about 190,000 distinct CDR3 sequences, of which the top ten take up just over 20%. The sequenced material came from blood T cells: a sorted CD56 or NKG2C T cell subset, CD4+ or CD8+ T cells, or bulk PBMC T cells (not recorded which). The TCR comes from a man aged 18-69 years in good health.

Here the CDR3 reads CSASRDITNTEAFF. The V gene is TRBV20-1, the J gene TRBJ1-1; checking the TCRdb D call of TRBD1 is not possible without DNA. The CDR3 loop spans 14 amino acids. Germline loops: CDR1 DFQATT, CDR2 SNEGSKA (reference sequence).